This TCR beta chain is from a study of blood T cells in healthy people across ages. CDR1 and CDR2 (germline): SGHRS, YFSETQ. The CDR3 loop spans 14 amino acids. Primed by a sample-barcoded 5' primer and a J-beta primer mix, a second PCR proceeded for roughly 7 to 12 cycles. Each sample provided no less than 3 million CDR3-containing paired-end reads. MiXCR was run by TCRdb on the 5' RACE reads, yielding one entry per CDR3 protein. The sample lists roughly 800,000 distinct CDR3 sequences, 58% occurring once. The sample taken for sequencing was blood. The source of this sequence is a man aged 25 to 40 in good health. The rearrangement joins TRBV5-1 to TRBJ2-4; TRBD2 agrees at 9 bases. The J call may be faulty, since TRBJ2-7 better matches the DNA end. The CDR3 DNA reads TGCGCCAGCAGACCCCGGCGGGAGGGGAACGAGCAGTACTTC. It yields the protein CASRPRREGNEQYF.